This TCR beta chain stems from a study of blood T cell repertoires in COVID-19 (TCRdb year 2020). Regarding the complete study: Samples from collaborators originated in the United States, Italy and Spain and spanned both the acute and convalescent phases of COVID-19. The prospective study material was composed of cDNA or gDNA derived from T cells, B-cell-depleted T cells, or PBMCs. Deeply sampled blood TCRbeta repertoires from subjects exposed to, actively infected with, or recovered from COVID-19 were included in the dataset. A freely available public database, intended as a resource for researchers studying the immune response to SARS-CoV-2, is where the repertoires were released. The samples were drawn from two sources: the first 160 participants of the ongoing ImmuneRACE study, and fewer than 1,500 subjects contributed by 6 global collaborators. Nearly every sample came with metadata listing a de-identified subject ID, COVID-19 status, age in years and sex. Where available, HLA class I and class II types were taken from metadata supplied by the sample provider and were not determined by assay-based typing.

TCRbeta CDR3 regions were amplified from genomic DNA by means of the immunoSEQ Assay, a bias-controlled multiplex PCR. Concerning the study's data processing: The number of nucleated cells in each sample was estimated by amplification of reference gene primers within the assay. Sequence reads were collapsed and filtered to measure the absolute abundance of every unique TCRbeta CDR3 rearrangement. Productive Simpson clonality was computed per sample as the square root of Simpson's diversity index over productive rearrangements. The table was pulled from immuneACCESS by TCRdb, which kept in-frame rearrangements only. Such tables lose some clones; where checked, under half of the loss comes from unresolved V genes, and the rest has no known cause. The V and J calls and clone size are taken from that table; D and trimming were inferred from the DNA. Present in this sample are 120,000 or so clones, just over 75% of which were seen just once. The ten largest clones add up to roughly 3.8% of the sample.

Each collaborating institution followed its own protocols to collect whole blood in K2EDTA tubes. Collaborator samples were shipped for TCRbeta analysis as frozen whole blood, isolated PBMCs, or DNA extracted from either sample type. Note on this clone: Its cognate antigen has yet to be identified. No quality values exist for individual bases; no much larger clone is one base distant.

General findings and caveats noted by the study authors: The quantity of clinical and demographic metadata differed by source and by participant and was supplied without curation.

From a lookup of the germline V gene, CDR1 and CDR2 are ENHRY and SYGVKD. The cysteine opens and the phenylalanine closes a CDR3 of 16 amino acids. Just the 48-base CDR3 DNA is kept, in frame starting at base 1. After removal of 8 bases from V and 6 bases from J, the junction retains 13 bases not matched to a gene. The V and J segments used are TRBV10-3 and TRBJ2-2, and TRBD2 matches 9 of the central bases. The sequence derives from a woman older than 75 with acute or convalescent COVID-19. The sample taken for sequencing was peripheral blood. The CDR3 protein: CAISEAGGGSSGELFF. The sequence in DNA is TGTGCCATCTCTGAAGCGGGGGGCGGGTCGTCCGGGGAGCTGTTTTTT.